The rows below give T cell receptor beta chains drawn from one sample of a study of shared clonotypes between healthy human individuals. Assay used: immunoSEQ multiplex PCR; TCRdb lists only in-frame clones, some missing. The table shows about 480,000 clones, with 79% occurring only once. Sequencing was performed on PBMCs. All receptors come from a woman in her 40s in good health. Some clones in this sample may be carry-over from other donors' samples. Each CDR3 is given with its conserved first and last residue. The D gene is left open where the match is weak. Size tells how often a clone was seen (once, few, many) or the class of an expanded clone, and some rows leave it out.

CDR3aa: CASSVRRFNTEAFF
CDR3nt: TGTGCCAGCAGTGTACGCCGATTTAACACTGAAGCTTTCTTT
abundance: few
d_gene: NA
v_gene: TRBV6-1
j_gene: TRBJ1-1

CDR3aa: CASSGNLETNEKLFF
CDR3nt: TGTGCCAGCAGTGGTAACCTGGAAACTAATGAAAAACTGTTTTTT
abundance: NA
d_gene: NA
v_gene: TRBV6-1
j_gene: TRBJ1-4

CDR3aa: CATSRGRMTYEQYF
CDR3nt: TGTGCCACCTCCAGGGGGCGAATGACTTACGAGCAGTACTTC
abundance: NA
d_gene: TRBD1
v_gene: TRBV27
j_gene: TRBJ2-7

CDR3aa: CASSLISGGRPTDTQYF
CDR3nt: TGTGCCAGCAGTTTAATCAGTGGCGGGAGGCCCACAGATACGCAGTATTTT
abundance: NA
d_gene: TRBD2
v_gene: TRBV27
j_gene: TRBJ2-3

CDR3aa: CAIAGQGLSEQYF
CDR3nt: TGTGCCATCGCTGGACAGGGATTATCAGAGCAGTACTTC
abundance: few
d_gene: TRBD1
v_gene: TRBV10-3
j_gene: TRBJ2-7

CDR3aa: CASSYEASSGELFF
CDR3nt: TGTGCCAGCAGTTACGAGGCCAGCTCCGGGGAGCTGTTTTTT
abundance: NA
d_gene: NA
v_gene: TRBV6-6
j_gene: TRBJ2-2

CDR3aa: CASSSTGGPYNEQFF
CDR3nt: TGTGCCAGCAGTTCGACAGGGGGCCCTTACAATGAGCAGTTCTTC
abundance: NA
d_gene: TRBD1
v_gene: TRBV6-5
j_gene: TRBJ2-1

CDR3aa: CATSRTGILNEKLFF
CDR3nt: TGTGCCACCAGCAGAACAGGGATTCTGAATGAAAAACTGTTTTTT
abundance: NA
d_gene: NA
v_gene: TRBV15
j_gene: TRBJ1-4

CDR3aa: CASRGHQPQHF
CDR3nt: TGTGCCAGCAGGGGTCATCAGCCCCAGCATTTT
abundance: once
d_gene: NA
v_gene: TRBV6-6
j_gene: TRBJ1-5

CDR3aa: CASSPRIRPSYNEQFF
CDR3nt: TGTGCCAGCAGCCCCCGTATACGCCCTAGCTACAATGAGCAGTTCTTC
abundance: NA
d_gene: NA
v_gene: TRBV7-2
j_gene: TRBJ2-1

CDR3aa: CASSYVSVGDTEAFF
CDR3nt: TGCGCCAGCAGCTACGTCAGTGTAGGGGACACTGAAGCTTTCTTT
abundance: NA
d_gene: NA
v_gene: TRBV5-1
j_gene: TRBJ1-1

CDR3aa: CATSRAAEGGEKLFF
CDR3nt: TGTGCCACCAGCAGAGCCGCGGAGGGAGGGGAAAAACTGTTTTTT
abundance: NA
d_gene: NA
v_gene: TRBV15
j_gene: TRBJ1-4

CDR3aa: CASSPEENTEAFF
CDR3nt: TGTGCCAGCAGCCCGGAAGAGAACACTGAAGCTTTCTTT
abundance: once
d_gene: NA
v_gene: TRBV6-4
j_gene: TRBJ1-1

CDR3aa: CASSAGTGYTEAFF
CDR3nt: TGTGCCAGCTCGGCCGGGACGGGATACACTGAAGCTTTCTTT
abundance: NA
d_gene: NA
v_gene: TRBV18
j_gene: TRBJ1-1

CDR3aa: CASSEQPSRRETQYF
CDR3nt: TGTGCCAGCAGTGAACAGCCGTCCCGGCGAGAGACCCAGTACTTC
abundance: NA
d_gene: NA
v_gene: TRBV6-1
j_gene: TRBJ2-5

CDR3aa: CAISATGLATNEKLFF
CDR3nt: TGTGCCATCAGTGCTACGGGTCTCGCAACTAATGAAAAACTGTTTTTT
abundance: many
d_gene: NA
v_gene: TRBV10-3
j_gene: TRBJ1-4

CDR3aa: CASSPRTSGTYEQYF
CDR3nt: TGTGCCAGCAGTCCGAGGACTAGCGGAACCTACGAGCAGTACTTC
abundance: NA
d_gene: TRBD2
v_gene: TRBV28
j_gene: TRBJ2-7

CDR3aa: CAWSPPTDTQYF
CDR3nt: TGTGCCTGGAGTCCTCCCACAGATACGCAGTATTTT
abundance: once
d_gene: NA
v_gene: TRBV30
j_gene: TRBJ2-3

CDR3aa: CASSLGTSPLEQFF
CDR3nt: TGTGCCAGCAGCCTAGGGACTAGCCCCCTTGAGCAGTTCTTC
abundance: once
d_gene: TRBD2
v_gene: TRBV5-4
j_gene: TRBJ2-1

CDR3aa: CASSEYSGKNNEQFF
CDR3nt: TGTGCCAGCAGTGAATATTCCGGGAAGAACAATGAGCAGTTCTTC
abundance: NA
d_gene: NA
v_gene: TRBV25-1
j_gene: TRBJ2-1

CDR3aa: CASSQDLRPGTEAFF
CDR3nt: TGTGCCAGCAGCCAAGATCTACGGCCCGGCACTGAAGCTTTCTTT
abundance: NA
d_gene: NA
v_gene: TRBV7-2
j_gene: TRBJ1-1

CDR3aa: CASSPWTGSYNEQFF
CDR3nt: TGCGCCAGCAGCCCGTGGACAGGTTCCTACAATGAGCAGTTCTTC
abundance: NA
d_gene: TRBD1
v_gene: TRBV5-1
j_gene: TRBJ2-1

CDR3aa: CASSPSGMVDTQYF
CDR3nt: TGCGCCAGCAGCCCTAGCGGGATGGTAGATACGCAGTATTTT
abundance: NA
d_gene: TRBD2
v_gene: TRBV5-1
j_gene: TRBJ2-3

CDR3aa: CASSFLTNANTGELFF
CDR3nt: TGTGCCAGCAGCTTTTTGACAAACGCGAACACCGGGGAGCTGTTTTTT
abundance: NA
d_gene: NA
v_gene: TRBV5-4
j_gene: TRBJ2-2

CDR3aa: CAISEVEETQYF
CDR3nt: TGTGCCATCAGTGAGGTAGAGGAGACCCAGTACTTC
abundance: NA
d_gene: NA
v_gene: TRBV10-3
j_gene: TRBJ2-5

CDR3aa: CASRSGTGGTYEQYF
CDR3nt: TGCGCCAGCAGATCCGGGACAGGGGGGACCTACGAGCAGTACTTC
abundance: few
d_gene: TRBD1
v_gene: TRBV5-1
j_gene: TRBJ2-7

CDR3aa: CASSLDPGNTGELFF
CDR3nt: TGTGCCAGCAGCTTGGATCCGGGAAACACCGGGGAGCTGTTTTTT
abundance: NA
d_gene: NA
v_gene: TRBV7-9
j_gene: TRBJ2-2

CDR3aa: CASSSGGGRDEQYF
CDR3nt: TGCGCCAGCAGCTCCGGAGGGGGGAGAGACGAGCAGTACTTC
abundance: NA
d_gene: NA
v_gene: TRBV5-1
j_gene: TRBJ2-7

CDR3aa: CASSLIRGGDQPQHF
CDR3nt: TGTGCCAGCAGCTTGATCAGGGGGGGCGATCAGCCCCAGCATTTT
abundance: NA
d_gene: TRBD1
v_gene: TRBV5-8
j_gene: TRBJ1-5

CDR3aa: CASSLEFTDTQYF
CDR3nt: TGTGCCAGCAGCTTAGAGTTCACAGATACGCAGTATTTT
abundance: few
d_gene: NA
v_gene: TRBV11-3
j_gene: TRBJ2-3

CDR3aa: CASSENTGELFF
CDR3nt: TGTGCCAGCAGCGAGAACACCGGGGAGCTGTTTTTT
abundance: few
d_gene: NA
v_gene: TRBV9
j_gene: TRBJ2-2

CDR3aa: CASSPLSASSYNEQFF
CDR3nt: TGTGCCAGCAGCCCACTTAGCGCGAGCTCCTACAATGAGCAGTTCTTC
abundance: NA
d_gene: NA
v_gene: TRBV7-8
j_gene: TRBJ2-1

CDR3aa: CSVEMTSGSGEQFF
CDR3nt: TGCAGCGTTGAAATGACTAGCGGGAGTGGTGAGCAGTTCTTC
abundance: once
d_gene: TRBD2
v_gene: TRBV29-1
j_gene: TRBJ2-1

CDR3aa: CASSFGLAGGGNEQFF
CDR3nt: TGTGCCAGCAGCTTTGGCCTAGCGGGAGGGGGCAATGAGCAGTTCTTC
abundance: NA
d_gene: TRBD2
v_gene: TRBV13
j_gene: TRBJ2-1

CDR3aa: CSVWELGELFF
CDR3nt: TGCAGCGTCTGGGAGCTAGGGGAGCTGTTTTTT
abundance: NA
d_gene: NA
v_gene: TRBV29-1
j_gene: TRBJ2-2

CDR3aa: CASSLTGARSYNEQFF
CDR3nt: TGTGCCAGCAGCTTAACTGGGGCTCGCTCCTACAATGAGCAGTTCTTC
abundance: NA
d_gene: NA
v_gene: TRBV7-8
j_gene: TRBJ2-1

CDR3aa: CASANTGELFF
CDR3nt: TGCGCCAGCGCCAACACCGGGGAGCTGTTTTTT
abundance: NA
d_gene: NA
v_gene: TRBV5-1
j_gene: TRBJ2-2

CDR3aa: CAIREGTGGYEQYF
CDR3nt: TGTGCCATCCGGGAGGGGACCGGGGGATACGAGCAGTACTTC
abundance: NA
d_gene: TRBD2
v_gene: TRBV10-3
j_gene: TRBJ2-7

CDR3aa: CSVDVSGSYNEQFF
CDR3nt: TGCAGCGTTGATGTTAGCGGGTCTTACAATGAGCAGTTCTTC
abundance: NA
d_gene: TRBD2
v_gene: TRBV29-1
j_gene: TRBJ2-1

CDR3aa: CASSPWGTGSYEQYF
CDR3nt: TGTGCCAGCAGCCCCTGGGGGACAGGCTCCTACGAGCAGTACTTC
abundance: many
d_gene: TRBD1
v_gene: TRBV14
j_gene: TRBJ2-7

CDR3aa: CASSLLGGEIGELFF
CDR3nt: TGCGCCAGCAGCTTGCTGGGGGGTGAAATCGGGGAGCTGTTTTTT
abundance: NA
d_gene: NA
v_gene: TRBV5-1
j_gene: TRBJ2-2

CDR3aa: CAWRPRTGGDTEAFF
CDR3nt: TGTGCCTGGAGACCCCGGACAGGGGGGGACACTGAAGCTTTCTTT
abundance: NA
d_gene: TRBD1
v_gene: TRBV30
j_gene: TRBJ1-1

CDR3aa: CASSLAGGYGYTF
CDR3nt: TGTGCCAGCAGCTTAGCTGGGGGATATGGCTACACCTTC
abundance: NA
d_gene: NA
v_gene: TRBV7-9
j_gene: TRBJ1-2

CDR3aa: CASSLLNYEQYF
CDR3nt: TGTGCCAGCAGTTTATTAAACTACGAGCAGTACTTC
abundance: NA
d_gene: NA
v_gene: TRBV28
j_gene: TRBJ2-7

CDR3aa: CASSVLAGGTDTQYF
CDR3nt: TGTGCCAGCAGCGTTCTAGCGGGAGGTACAGATACGCAGTATTTT
abundance: NA
d_gene: TRBD2
v_gene: TRBV7-8
j_gene: TRBJ2-3

CDR3aa: CASSLVRAQNTEAFF
CDR3nt: TGCGCCAGCAGCTTGGTGAGGGCCCAAAATACTGAAGCTTTCTTT
abundance: NA
d_gene: NA
v_gene: TRBV5-1
j_gene: TRBJ1-1

CDR3aa: CASSQGASRNEQFF
CDR3nt: TGCGCCAGCAGCCAAGGAGCCAGTCGTAATGAGCAGTTCTTC
abundance: NA
d_gene: NA
v_gene: TRBV4-1
j_gene: TRBJ2-1

CDR3aa: CATRVGSSDTQYF
CDR3nt: TGTGCCACCCGGGTGGGCTCATCAGATACGCAGTATTTT
abundance: NA
d_gene: NA
v_gene: TRBV7-9
j_gene: TRBJ2-3

CDR3aa: CASKKPYGANVLTF
CDR3nt: TGTGCCAGCAAAAAACCGTACGGGGCCAACGTCCTGACTTTC
abundance: NA
d_gene: NA
v_gene: TRBV7-2
j_gene: TRBJ2-6

CDR3aa: CAWGGGNEQYF
CDR3nt: TGTGCCTGGGGGGGAGGGAACGAGCAGTACTTC
abundance: NA
d_gene: TRBD2
v_gene: TRBV30
j_gene: TRBJ2-7

CDR3aa: CASSREGRRYEQYF
CDR3nt: TGTGCCAGCAGCCGAGAGGGCAGGCGGTACGAGCAGTACTTC
abundance: once
d_gene: NA
v_gene: TRBV14
j_gene: TRBJ2-7

CDR3aa: CASSEFSGQGGQPQHF
CDR3nt: TGTGCCAGCAGTGAATTTAGTGGGCAGGGGGGTCAGCCCCAGCATTTT
abundance: NA
d_gene: TRBD1
v_gene: TRBV6-1
j_gene: TRBJ1-5

CDR3aa: CASSASRGEQYF
CDR3nt: TGTGCCAGCAGCGCCTCGCGGGGGGAGCAGTACTTC
abundance: NA
d_gene: TRBD2
v_gene: TRBV9
j_gene: TRBJ2-7

CDR3aa: CASSLDSRPYNEQFF
CDR3nt: TGTGCCAGCAGCTTAGATAGCCGACCCTACAATGAGCAGTTCTTC
abundance: NA
d_gene: NA
v_gene: TRBV7-6
j_gene: TRBJ2-1

CDR3aa: CASSYGAVLSYEQYF
CDR3nt: TGTGCCAGCAGCTATGGGGCGGTCCTCTCCTACGAGCAGTACTTC
abundance: NA
d_gene: NA
v_gene: TRBV5-8
j_gene: TRBJ2-7

CDR3aa: CASSLGETSGYNEQFF
CDR3nt: TGTGCCAGCAGCTTGGGGGAGACTAGCGGATACAATGAGCAGTTCTTC
abundance: NA
d_gene: TRBD2
v_gene: TRBV5-6
j_gene: TRBJ2-1

CDR3aa: CALDPGIGTDTQYF
CDR3nt: TGTGCCCTCGACCCCGGGATTGGTACAGATACGCAGTATTTT
abundance: once
d_gene: NA
v_gene: TRBV6-1
j_gene: TRBJ2-3

CDR3aa: CASSSSPINYGYTF
CDR3nt: TGTGCCAGCAGTTCGTCACCGATTAACTATGGCTACACCTTC
abundance: many
d_gene: NA
v_gene: TRBV28
j_gene: TRBJ1-2

CDR3aa: CASSLPLTGREAFF
CDR3nt: TGTGCCAGCAGTCTTCCCTTGACAGGCCGAGAAGCTTTCTTT
abundance: few
d_gene: NA
v_gene: TRBV28
j_gene: TRBJ1-1

CDR3aa: CAISRLAGVGTQYF
CDR3nt: TGTGCCATCAGCCGACTAGCGGGAGTGGGGACCCAGTACTTC
abundance: NA
d_gene: TRBD2
v_gene: TRBV10-3
j_gene: TRBJ2-5